This T cell receptor beta chain was captured in a study of shared clonotypes between healthy human individuals. The germline gives CDR1 SGHNT, CDR2 YENEEA. The CDR3 covers 14 residues. Trimming took off 5 bases at V and 0 bases at J, with 9 bases between the two ends. CD45RO negativity and positive selection for CCR7 defined naive CD8 cells, a population that excluded terminally differentiated effector memory CD45RA+ cells. All of the donors resided in Nashville, Tennessee, and each was a Caucasian adult. Using immunoSEQ multiplex PCR, the repertoire was profiled, and TCRdb retains in-frame clones only, with some absent. The table has approximately 2,000,000 clones, 93% seen once.

The rearrangement uses TRBV11-3 and TRBJ2-3; D unclear. The specimen was naive CD8+ T cells from PBMCs. This sequence originates from a man younger than 35 in good health. Some clones in this sample may be carry-over from other donors' samples. The CDR3 DNA is TGTGCCAGCAGCCCCAGAACTAGCACAGATACGCAGTATTTT. Translating it yields CASSPRTSTDTQYF.